The 26 T cell receptor beta chains in this list originate from one sample, sequenced in a study of T-cell reconstitution after alpha-beta-depleted transplantation in children. Unique molecular identifiers were used to barcode this TCRbeta library. One entry per CDR3 protein, called by TCRdb with MiXCR from the PCR reads. The sample lists about 980,000 distinct CDR3 sequences, 25% to 30% occurring once. The material was PBMCs, mostly from graft donor cells, obtained 360 days after TCRalphabeta/CD19-depleted stem cell transplant. These TCRs come from a boy under two years old who had a stem cell transplant for SCID, so the T cells may come from the graft donor.

The chain recombines TRBV20-1 with TRBJ1-2; TRBD1 matches 7 bases. The trim removed 6 bases at V and 2 bases at J, leaving 15 bases unmatched. Germline CDR1 DFQATT, CDR2 SNEGSKA (reference sequence). The CDR3 runs to 16 residues. CDR3 region: CSALTPPGQPNYGYTF. Here the CDR3 DNA reads TGCAGTGCCTTGACGCCCCCGGGACAGCCGAACTATGGCTACACCTTC.

This clonotype was observed a handful of times. The rearrangement links TRBV6-1 to TRBJ2-7; 7 nucleotides agree with TRBD1. V dropped 6 bases and J dropped 6; count of bases not matched to a gene: 8. The germline CDR1 and CDR2 sequences are MNHNS and SASEGT. There are 13 residues in the CDR3. CDR3 nucleotides: TGTGCCAGCAGAGCCGACAGGGTGAGCGAGCAGTACTTC. Its translation is CASRADRVSEQYF.

The rearrangement joins TRBV15 to TRBJ1-1; 10 bases are a match to TRBD1. Germline V gene data show CDR1 as LNHNV and CDR2 as YYDKDF (reference sequence). The CDR3 has 15 residues. V was clipped by 0 bases and J by 11 bases; unmatched bases: 9. CDR3 protein: CATSREGTGAKRAFF. The CDR3 DNA reads as TGTGCCACCAGCAGAGAAGGGACAGGGGCCAAAAGGGCTTTCTTT. Filled out from reference TRBV15 and TRBJ1-1, the complete variable domain reads DAMVIQNPRYQVTQFGKPVTLSCSQTLNHNVMYWYQQKSSQAPKLLFHYYDKDFNNEADTPDNFQSRRPNTSFCFLDIRSPGLGDTAMYLCATSREGTGAKRAFFGQGTRLTVV.

This clonotype was observed a handful of times. The rearrangement joins TRBV10-3 to TRBJ2-1; D possibly corresponds to TRBD1 (5 bases). Germline V gene sequence: CDR1 ENHRY, CDR2 SYGVKD. The CDR3 sequence is 15 residues long. V was shortened by 0 bases and J by 2 bases, with 8 bases between the two germline ends. CDR3: CAISESAGTYNEQFF. The CDR3 DNA sequence: TGTGCCATCAGTGAGTCAGCAGGGACCTACAATGAGCAGTTCTTC.

This chain links TRBV4-2 with TRBJ1-1; D is undetermined. V dropped 0 bases and J dropped 1 base, with 6 bases sitting between them. This CDR3 contains 14 residues. Germline values: CDR1 LGHNA, CDR2 YNFKEQ. The CDR3 spells CASSQDTWNTEAFF. CDR3 bases: TGTGCCAGCAGCCAAGACACGTGGAACACTGAAGCTTTCTTT.

The chain uses TRBV6-5 and TRBJ2-2; TRBD2 agrees at 10 bases. Trimming cost V 4 bases and J 1 base; bases outside gene matches: 12. Germline V gives CDR1 MNHEY, CDR2 SVGAGI. CDR3 length: 19 amino acids. The CDR3 nucleotides are TGTGCCAGCAGTTCCCCCACAGGGCTAGCGGGGGAGAACACCGGGGAGCTGTTTTTT. As protein: CASSSPTGLAGENTGELFF.

A few counts support this clonotype. The V and J genes are TRBV15 and TRBJ2-7; TRBD2 matches 7 bases. CDR1 is LNHNV, CDR2 YYDKDF, per germline (reference sequence). The CDR3 runs 14 residues. V shed 6 bases and J 2 bases; nucleotides not matched to a gene: 7. This chain's CDR3 is CATSRSSGAYEQYF. In DNA, the CDR3 is TGTGCCACCAGTCGGTCTAGCGGAGCCTACGAGCAGTACTTC.

V and J are TRBV10-3 and TRBJ2-5; D remains unclear. This CDR3 is 15 amino acids long. Germline CDR1 is ENHRY and CDR2 is SYGVKD. V was trimmed by 4 bases and J by 1 base, leaving 13 bases between them. CDR3 sequence reads: CAISVGFGLQETQYF. In nucleotides, the CDR3 is TGTGCCATCAGTGTCGGTTTCGGCCTCCAAGAGACCCAGTACTTC.

For the CDR3, the DNA is TGCGCCAGCAGCTTAACACAGGGCCCCCATGGCTACACCTTC. Translated, it gives CASSLTQGPHGYTF. V gene TRBV5-1 combines with J gene TRBJ1-2; TRBD1 is a possible D gene (6 bases). The CDR3 runs to 14 residues. Germline V gene lookup returns CDR1 SGHRS and CDR2 YFSETQ. V shed 2 bases and J shed 6 bases, with 14 bases lying between them.

The V gene is TRBV5-5, the J gene TRBJ2-2; D call uncertain. Germline V CDR1 and CDR2: SGHKS, YYEKEE (reference sequence). This CDR3 spans 16 amino acids. The V and J ends lost 0 bases and 0 bases respectively, with 9 bases between them. CDR3 DNA: TGTGCCAGCAGCTTGGGACGACTGACGAACACCGGGGAGCTGTTTTTT. Protein product: CASSLGRLTNTGELFF. Supplemented by reference TRBV5-5 and TRBJ2-2, the full variable domain reads DAGVTQSPTHLIKTRGQQVTLRCSPISGHKSVSWYQQVLGQGPQFIFQYYEKEERGRGNFPDRFSARQFPNYSSELNVNALLLGDSALYLCASSLGRLTNTGELFFGEGSRLTVL.

CDR3: CASKQTGGAEAFF. The CDR3 DNA sequence: TGCGCCAGCAAACAGACCGGGGGGGCTGAAGCTTTCTTT. V usage is TRBV5-1 and J usage is TRBJ1-1, with a weak D call TRBD1 (5 bases). The germline V gene has CDR1 SGHRS and CDR2 YFSETQ. Trimming cost V 6 bases and J 6 bases, with 15 bases left between them. This CDR3 has 13 residues. Variable domain in full (rest from reference TRBV5-1 and TRBJ1-1): KAGVTQTPRYLIKTRGQQVTLSCSPISGHRSVSWYQQTPGQGLQFLFEYFSETQRNKGNFPGRFSGRQFSNSRSEMNVSTLELGDSALYLCASKQTGGAEAFFGQGTRLTVV.

This clonotype was counted only a few times. The chain combines TRBV11-2 with TRBJ2-1; no clear D. Trimming removed 3 bases from V and 7 bases from J, with 7 bases in between. The CDR3 has 12 residues. Germline V CDR1 and CDR2: SGHAT, FQNNGV. The CDR3 DNA follows: TGTGCCAGCAGCTTGACAATAAATGAGCAGTTCTTC. Encoded protein: CASSLTINEQFF.

This clonotype showed up just a few times. This chain uses TRBV5-1 with TRBJ2-7; D perhaps matches TRBD2 (5 bases). The germline gives CDR1 SGHRS, CDR2 YFSETQ. The CDR3 loop spans 13 amino acids. Trimming removed 1 base from V and 8 bases from J, with 13 bases in between. CDR3 coding DNA: TGCGCCAGCAGCTTGAGGGTCCTAGCACAGCAGTACTTC. It specifies CASSLRVLAQQYF.

J is TRBJ2-1 and V is TRBV3-1, with TRBD1 identical over 7 bases. The CDR3 extends over 17 amino acids. Losses at the gene ends were 10 bases for V and 0 bases for J; bases not matched to a gene: 15. Per the germline V gene, CDR1 is LGHDT and CDR2 is YNNKEL (reference sequence). This CDR3 is CAISKGGQLSSYNEQFF. For the CDR3, the DNA is TGTGCCATCTCTAAAGGGGGCCAATTATCCTCCTACAATGAGCAGTTCTTC.

This clonotype appeared a few times. V usage is TRBV10-3 and J usage is TRBJ2-3; 9 nucleotides align to TRBD1. V lost 3 bases, J lost 3 bases, and 4 bases stayed unmatched. Germline values: CDR1 ENHRY, CDR2 SYGVKD. The CDR3 runs to 15 residues. CDR3: CAISDLDRGTDTQYF. The CDR3 nucleotides read TGTGCCATCAGTGACTTGGACAGGGGAACAGATACGCAGTATTTT.

J is TRBJ1-2 and V is TRBV12-3 or TRBV12-4; a weak D match, TRBD1 (5 bases). V dropped 6 bases and J dropped 7 bases, with 12 bases sitting between them. The CDR3 runs to 12 residues. Written as DNA, the CDR3 is TGTGCCAGCAGCCCCGGGGGGTTTGGCTACACCTTC. It yields the protein CASSPGGFGYTF.

This clonotype appeared many times. The rearrangement joins TRBV5-6 to TRBJ2-1; 7 bases agree with TRBD1. The CDR3 consists of 15 residues. The germline gives CDR1 SGHDT, CDR2 YYEEEE. Losses at the gene ends were 2 bases for V and 0 bases for J; bases not matched to a gene: 2. CDR3 nucleotides: TGTGCCAGCAGCTTACAGGGGAACTCCTACAATGAGCAGTTCTTC. Protein product: CASSLQGNSYNEQFF.

The gene calls are TRBV11-3 and TRBJ2-1, with 8 bases aligning to TRBD2. Germline lookup yields CDR1 SGHNT and CDR2 YENEEA. J gave up 9 bases and V 1 base, and 11 bases lay outside the gene matches. The length of the CDR3 is 16 residues. Here the CDR3 DNA reads TGTGCCAGCAGCTTAGCCTCGGGGGGGCGAGGCAGTGAGCAGTTCTTC. It is translated as CASSLASGGRGSEQFF.

The rearrangement joins TRBV12-3 or TRBV12-4 to TRBJ1-1, with D possibly being TRBD1 (5 bases). The CDR3 runs 14 residues. Deletions cut 6 bases from V and 7 bases from J, with 18 bases between. The CDR3 coding sequence is TGTGCCAGCAGGCTAGGGGCAGCTCCCAATGAAGCTTTCTTT. Protein sequence: CASRLGAAPNEAFF.

The sample holds a few counts of this clonotype. This chain's CDR3 is CSAAPRGFAYNEQFF. As DNA, the CDR3 is TGCAGTGCTGCCCCCCGGGGGTTCGCCTACAATGAGCAGTTCTTC. This sequence joins TRBV20-1 and TRBJ2-1; D might be TRBD2 (6 bases). This CDR3 is built from 15 residues. CDR1 and CDR2 (germline): DFQATT, SNEGSKA (reference sequence). V was cut by 5 bases and J by 2 bases, with 16 bases left in between.

This clonotype was detected many times. The chain has TRBV12-3 or TRBV12-4 and TRBJ2-1; D is possibly TRBD1 (6 bases). The CDR3 spans 15 residues. Trimming removed 1 base from V and 7 bases from J, with 14 bases in between. Here the CDR3 reads CASSLGKTGKNEQFF. The CDR3 coding sequence is TGTGCCAGCAGTTTAGGGAAGACAGGTAAAAATGAGCAGTTCTTC.

The CDR3 DNA sequence: TGTGCCAGCAGTGAATCGTTTCAGCGGAGGGGAAAAGAGACCCAGTACTTC. Translated, it gives CASSESFQRRGKETQYF. The chain employs TRBV2 and TRBJ2-5; weak D call: TRBD2 (6 bases). Germline values: CDR1 SNHLY, CDR2 FYNNEI. The CDR3 sequence is 17 residues long. Trimming removed 2 bases from V and 3 bases from J, with 19 bases in between.

The rearrangement links TRBV7-3 to TRBJ2-7; D is possibly TRBD1 (6 bases). Germline CDR1 SGHTA, CDR2 FQGTGA. V lost 5 bases to trimming and J lost 3 bases, with 11 bases between them. CDR3 size: 13 residues. The CDR3 sequence: CASSITRGYEQYF. The CDR3 DNA sequence: TGTGCCAGCAGCATCACCAGGGGCTACGAGCAGTACTTC.

The CDR3 DNA is TGTGCCAGCAGCGCCCGAGCAGGAGGCAATCAGCCCCAGCATTTT. Translation gives CASSARAGGNQPQHF. J is TRBJ1-5 and V is TRBV9; D not resolved. The CDR3 runs 15 residues. Germline V gene sequence: CDR1 SGDLS, CDR2 YYNGEE. Trimming took off 3 bases at V and 2 bases at J, with 12 bases between the two ends. Full variable domain (outside the CDR3, taken from reference TRBV9 and TRBJ1-5): DSGVTQTPKHLITATGQRVTLRCSPRSGDLSVYWYQQSLDQGLQFLIQYYNGEERAKGNILERFSAQQFPDLHSELNLSSLELGDSALYFCASSARAGGNQPQHFGDGTRLSIL.

This chain connects TRBV28 to TRBJ1-1; 8 bases map to TRBD1. This CDR3 is 15 amino acids long. J lost 4 bases, V lost 7 bases, and 11 bases had no gene match. Germline CDR1 and CDR2: MDHEN and SYDVKM. The CDR3 DNA reads TGTGCCAGCACCCTATCCAGGGGGCGGAGCACTGAAGCTTTCTTT. Encoded protein: CASTLSRGRSTEAFF.

In its sample, this clonotype was seen a few times. CDR3 sequence (DNA): TGTGCCAGCAGCGTAGTGGGGAGCGGGGGGACGTACAATGAGCAGTTCTTC. Protein sequence: CASSVVGSGGTYNEQFF. J is TRBJ2-1 and V is TRBV9, with 9 nucleotides matching TRBD2. Trimming removed 0 bases from V and 4 bases from J; junction bases left unmatched: 8. The CDR3 runs to 17 residues. The germline CDR1 and CDR2 sequences are SGDLS and YYNGEE.